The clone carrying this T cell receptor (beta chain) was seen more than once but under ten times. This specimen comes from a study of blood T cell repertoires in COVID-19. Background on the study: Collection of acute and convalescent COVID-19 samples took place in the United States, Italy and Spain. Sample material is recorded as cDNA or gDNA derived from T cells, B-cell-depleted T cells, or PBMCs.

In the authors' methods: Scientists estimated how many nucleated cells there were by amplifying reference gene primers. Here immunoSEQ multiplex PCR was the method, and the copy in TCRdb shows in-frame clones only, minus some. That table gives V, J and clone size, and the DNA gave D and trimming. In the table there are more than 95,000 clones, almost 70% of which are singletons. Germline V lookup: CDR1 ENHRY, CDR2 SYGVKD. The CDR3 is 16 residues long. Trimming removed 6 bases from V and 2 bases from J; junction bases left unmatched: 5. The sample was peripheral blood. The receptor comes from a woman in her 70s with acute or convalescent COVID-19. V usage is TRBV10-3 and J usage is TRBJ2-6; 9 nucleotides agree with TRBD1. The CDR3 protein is CAIRPDRGAGANVLTF. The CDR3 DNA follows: TGTGCCATCAGGCCGGACAGGGGAGCTGGGGCCAACGTCCTGACTTTC.